The 8 T cell receptor beta chains reported below all come from one sample, sequenced in a study of blood T cell repertoires in COVID-19 (dated by TCRdb to 2020 to 2021). Receptor amplification or capture employed the immunoSEQ multiplex PCR assay. Drawn from immuneACCESS, this table holds only the in-frame rearrangements with V and J called that TCRdb kept. Clones are partly lost; checked studies trace under half to an unresolved V gene and leave the rest unexplained. The sample table records about 59,000 clones; 73% of these occur just once. Jointly, the top ten make up 18% of the sample. The sample taken for sequencing was peripheral blood. Source of these receptors: a woman aged 50 to 60 with active or convalescent COVID-19.

The V call is TRBV18, the J call TRBJ2-3; 9 bases line up with TRBD1. CDR1 and CDR2 from the germline V gene are KGHSH and LQKENI. V shed 2 bases and J 0 bases; nucleotides not matched to a gene: 24. The CDR3 length is 23 residues. The CDR3 is CASSPVSSTGQGFDPASTDTQYF. Here the CDR3 DNA reads TGTGCCAGCTCACCAGTCTCTTCAACAGGACAGGGGTTCGACCCCGCCAGCACAGATACGCAGTATTTT. Using reference TRBV18 and TRBJ2-3 for the parts outside the CDR3, the full variable domain is NAGVMQNPRHLVRRRGQEARLRCSPMKGHSHVYWYRQLPEEGLKFMVYLQKENIIDESGMPKERFSAEFPKEGPSILRIQQVVRGDSAAYFCASSPVSSTGQGFDPASTDTQYFGPGTRLTVL.

The rearrangement links TRBV10-3 to TRBJ1-6; D unresolved. CDR3 size: 13 residues. Germline V gene lookup returns CDR1 ENHRY and CDR2 SYGVKD. V shed 5 bases and J shed 8 bases, with 10 bases lying between them. DNA for the CDR3: TGTGCCATCAGTACGATGGAGGATTCACCCCTCCACTTT. Its translation: CAISTMEDSPLHF.

CDR3 sequence (DNA): TGTGCTAGTGGTTTGCCGGAGGGCGGCTATGAGCAGTTCTTC. Translated, it gives CASGLPEGGYEQFF. The V and J genes are TRBV12-5 and TRBJ2-1; D may be TRBD2 (6 bases). Germline CDR1 and CDR2: LGHNT and FRNRAP. Trimming stripped 2 bases from V and 8 bases from J, with 13 bases between. The CDR3 length is 14 residues.

The J gene is TRBJ2-1, the V gene TRBV5-1; 7 bases are a match to TRBD1. V dropped 1 base and J dropped 9; count of bases not matched to a gene: 10. Germline CDR1 is SGHRS and CDR2 is YFSETQ. This CDR3 region has 15 residues. Here the CDR3 DNA reads TGCGCCAGCAGCTTGTCCCCCACGACAGGGAGTGAGCAGTTCTTC. Protein: CASSLSPTTGSEQFF.

The chain combines TRBV28 with TRBJ1-3; D possibly corresponds to TRBD1 (5 bases). Germline CDR1 MDHEN, CDR2 SYDVKM. This CDR3 has 14 amino acids. V was trimmed by 5 bases and J by 1 base, leaving 9 bases between them. CDR3 sequence: CASSPRTSGNTIYF. The CDR3 coding sequence is TGTGCCAGCAGTCCCCGGACATCTGGAAACACCATATATTTT.

The chain is built from TRBV7-9 and TRBJ1-1; D gene ambiguous. V was clipped by 2 bases and J by 4 bases, with 14 bases between them. The CDR3 runs to 15 residues. Germline CDR1 is SEHNR and CDR2 is FQNEAQ (reference sequence). CDR3 protein: CASSLPQDSGTEAFF. The CDR3 coding sequence is TGTGCCAGCAGCTTACCCCAGGACTCAGGCACTGAAGCTTTCTTT.

This chain joins TRBV9 and TRBJ2-2, with 8 bases lining up with TRBD1. The CDR3 is 16 residues long. The V and J ends lost 3 bases and 0 bases, in that order; junction bases with no gene match: 4. Germline values: CDR1 SGDLS, CDR2 YYNGEE. As DNA, the CDR3 is TGTGCCAGCAGCGCCCGGGACAGGACGAACACCGGGGAGCTGTTTTTT. Its translation is CASSARDRTNTGELFF.

CDR3: CASSEGQGAPGELFF. In nucleotides, the CDR3 is TGTGCCAGCAGCGAGGGACAGGGGGCGCCCGGGGAGCTGTTTTTT. V gene TRBV5-5 combines with J gene TRBJ2-2, with 12 bases fitting TRBD1. The junction had 4 bases not matched to a gene; V was cut back by 4 bases and J by 6 bases. CDR1 SGHKS and CDR2 YYEKEE come from the germline V gene (reference sequence). The CDR3 length is 15 residues.